This T cell receptor (beta chain) is from a study of beta chain features in type 1 diabetes. Study as a whole: Healthy donors and patients had similar age, gender and cell yields. Study-wide results and caveats: For type 1 diabetes patients, VDJ junctions showed fewer insertions and more deletions. The similarity of naive, central memory and Treg TCRB repertoires appeared greater among patients than among healthy donors.

Since all of the isolated RNA was reverse transcribed, expressed TCRB transcripts were what got sequenced. Naive, central memory and regulatory T cell samples averaged roughly 3.8 million reads. Produced via immunoSEQ multiplex PCR; TCRdb's table is partial and in-frame only. The sample holds 200,000 to 250,000 clones, roughly 11% seen once. Comments on this clone: Its target is not known.

Germline V CDR1 and CDR2: SGHTA, FQGNSA. The CDR3 sequence is 15 residues long. J gave up 4 bases and V 7 bases, and 8 bases lay outside the gene matches. The specimen was central memory CD4+ T cells from blood. The rearrangement links TRBV7-2 to TRBJ2-4; 9 bases are a match to TRBD2. The sequence was obtained from a man aged 18 to 30 in good health. CDR3 residues: CASTQTLAGKNIQYF. CDR3 nucleotides: TGTGCCAGCACCCAAACGCTAGCGGGAAAAAACATTCAGTACTTC.